This TCR beta chain was sequenced for a study of tumor-infiltrating lymphocytes in primary liver carcinoma. Study-level points and caveats: Significantly larger top-250-clone fractions were found in tumors than in blood (p = 0.039).

The template, roughly 550 ng total RNA, yielded TCR beta cDNA made with a constant-region primer. Three nested multiplex PCR rounds of slightly modified ARM-PCR generated TCR beta libraries. The two initial PCR rounds, roughly 9 cycles each, used TRBV1-TRBV30 forward and C-beta reverse primers. TCRdb processed the multiplex PCR reads anew with MiXCR; each CDR3 protein has one entry. The sample has 80,000 to 100,000 distinct CDR3 sequences; 55% to 75% are singletons. Of note for this clonotype: Its target is not known. At one of its ends the junction is not consistent with the germline gene, which may arise from a read error.

The CDR3 sequence is 13 residues long. Germline CDR1 is SGHAT and CDR2 is FQDESV (reference sequence). Joint extraction of RNA and DNA used roughly 18-34 mg of bulk tissue that was unsorted. This clonotype was obtained from a man aged 40-50 years with primary liver carcinoma and hepatitis B virus infection. The chain recombines TRBV11-1 with TRBJ1-6, with D tentatively TRBD1 (5 bases). The sequencing sample was made of tumor-adjacent normal liver tissue. CDR3 loop: CASGRSYNSALHF. In DNA, the CDR3 is TGCGCGTCGGGACGCTCCTATAATTCTGCCCTCCACTTT.